This passage covers 14 T cell receptor beta chains from one sample sequenced in a study of blood T cells in healthy people across ages. Primed by a sample-barcoded 5' primer and a J-beta primer mix, a second PCR proceeded for roughly 7 to 11 cycles. MiXCR, run by TCRdb on the 5' RACE reads, gives a single entry per CDR3 protein. The table has 450,000 to 700,000 distinct CDR3 sequences, roughly 29% seen once; the top ten hold under 20%. Material for sequencing was blood. The receptor source for this set is a woman in her 70s in good health.

The chain couples TRBV20-1 to TRBJ1-2, with unresolved D. Germline-derived CDR1 and CDR2 are DFQATT and SNEGSKA (reference sequence). The V end was cut by 3 bases, the J end by 2 bases, with 7 bases between. The CDR3 loop spans 12 amino acids. Here the CDR3 DNA reads TGCAGTGCTAGTACCGAGAACTATGGCTACACCTTC. Translation: CSASTENYGYTF.

This clonotype came up a few times. The rearrangement uses TRBV20-1 and TRBJ2-5, with D uncertain. Germline V gives CDR1 DFQATT, CDR2 SNEGSKA (reference sequence). This CDR3 comprises 13 residues. V was trimmed by 1 base and J by 7 bases, leaving 13 bases between them. CDR3 protein: CSARVGLRGTQYF. In DNA form, the CDR3 reads TGCAGTGCTAGAGTAGGGCTCCGAGGGACCCAGTACTTC.

The rearrangement uses TRBV6-2 or TRBV6-3 and TRBJ2-3; D may be TRBD1 (6 bases). Germline CDR1 reads MNHEY; CDR2 reads SVGEGT. Trimming removed 7 bases at V and 0 bases at J, with 14 bases between. The CDR3 has 15 amino acids. CDR3 nucleotides: TGTGCCAGCAACGCAGGGGTTACTAGCACAGATACGCAGTATTTT. It encodes CASNAGVTSTDTQYF.

There are a few counts of this clonotype. CDR3 protein: CASSLLRAGAGSPLHF. DNA of the CDR3: TGTGCCAGCAGCTTGCTTCGGGCAGGGGCGGGATCACCCCTCCACTTT. The J gene is TRBJ1-6, the V gene TRBV5-5; D is possibly TRBD1 (6 bases). Germline assignment: CDR1 SGHKS and CDR2 YYEKEE (reference sequence). The CDR3 has 16 residues. V was cut by 1 base and J by 10 bases, with 18 bases left in between.

This clonotype was seen a handful of times. The rearrangement links TRBV6-2 or TRBV6-3 to TRBJ1-3; D is possibly TRBD1 (6 bases). CDR3 size: 14 residues. Germline V gives CDR1 MNHEY, CDR2 SVGEGT. The germline V and J ends were trimmed by 7 bases and 1 base, with 11 bases remaining between them. The CDR3 region is CASIKGGSGNTIYF. For the CDR3, the DNA is TGTGCCAGCATCAAAGGGGGTTCTGGAAACACCATATATTTT.

The J gene is TRBJ1-1, the V gene TRBV20-1; D is possibly TRBD1 (6 bases). V was trimmed by 1 base and J by 4 bases, leaving 13 bases between them. CDR1 is DFQATT and CDR2 is SNEGSKA in the germline V gene (reference sequence). CDR3 length: 14 amino acids. CDR3 DNA sequence: TGCAGTGCTAGAGCTTTCGACAGGAGCACTGAAGCTTTCTTT. Its protein product is CSARAFDRSTEAFF.

The genes are TRBV18 and TRBJ2-1; 11 positions match TRBD1. The CDR3 runs to 16 residues. Trimming at V came to 5 bases and at J to 5 bases, leaving 8 bases not matched to a gene. CDR1 KGHSH and CDR2 LQKENI come from the germline V gene. The CDR3 DNA follows: TGTGCCAGCTCATTTATACCGGGACAGGGGGACAATGAGCAGTTCTTC. This encodes CASSFIPGQGDNEQFF.

This clonotype was found once. The J gene is TRBJ2-5, the V gene TRBV7-9, with 8 bases matching TRBD2. The J segment lost 2 bases and the V segment lost 5 bases, leaving 10 bases of the junction unmatched. The length of the CDR3 is 16 residues. Germline loops: CDR1 SEHNR, CDR2 FQNEAQ (reference sequence). The CDR3 sequence is CASSTQKRGSQETQYF. CDR3 nucleotide sequence: TGTGCCAGCAGCACCCAAAAGCGGGGGTCACAAGAGACCCAGTACTTC.

CDR3 sequence reads: CASSSRRAGGVENTQYF. The DNA of the CDR3 is TGTGCCAGCAGCTCCCGGCGGGCCGGGGGGGTCGAGAATACGCAGTATTTT. The chain carries TRBV7-2 and TRBJ2-3, with 8 positions matching TRBD2. V shed 4 bases, J shed 7 bases, and the junction held 16 bases outside the gene matches. This CDR3 comprises 17 residues. Germline V gene lookup returns CDR1 SGHTA and CDR2 FQGNSA.

The gene calls are TRBV12-3 or TRBV12-4 and TRBJ2-6; no clear D. The CDR3 extends over 12 amino acids. V was pared by 8 bases and J by 2 bases, with 4 bases between. The CDR3 is CASDTGANVLTF. The CDR3 DNA reads as TGTGCCAGCGATACTGGGGCCAACGTCCTGACTTTC.

This chain connects TRBV29-1 to TRBJ2-5; possibly TRBD1 for D (5 bases). The germline gives CDR1 SQVTM, CDR2 ANQGSEA. This CDR3 is built from 13 residues. Trimming stripped 3 bases from V and 5 bases from J, with 13 bases between. CDR3 sequence (DNA): TGCAGCGTTGAGCAGGGCAGAAGGGAGACCCAGTACTTC. Amino acid sequence: CSVEQGRRETQYF.

V is TRBV20-1 and J is TRBJ2-1; D remains ambiguous. V shed 4 bases and J shed 3 bases, with 10 bases lying between them. This CDR3 spans 13 amino acids. CDR1 and CDR2 (germline): DFQATT, SNEGSKA (reference sequence). CDR3 nucleotide sequence: TGCAGTGCTATATCCGGGTTCTACAATGAGCAGTTCTTC. Its translation: CSAISGFYNEQFF.

The chain combines TRBV6-6 with TRBJ2-1; 9 bases are a match to TRBD2. The CDR3 is 16 amino acids. The V gene's germline CDR1 is MNHNY and CDR2 SVGAGI (reference sequence). V lost 4 bases to trimming and J lost 4 bases; unmatched junction nucleotides: 8. CDR3 nucleotides: TGTGCCAGCAGTTTGAAGAGAGCGGGGGGATACAATGAGCAGTTCTTC. Its protein is CASSLKRAGGYNEQFF.

The chain joins TRBV29-1 to TRBJ2-3; no clear D. CDR3 length: 13 residues. Germline V CDR1 and CDR2: SQVTM, ANQGSEA. Trimming removed 3 bases at V and 1 base at J, with 8 bases between. CDR3 bases: TGCAGCGTTGAGCTCCAGGGCACAGATACGCAGTATTTT. Translated, it gives CSVELQGTDTQYF.